Below, 8 T cell receptor beta chains from the same sample are listed, as sequenced in a study of T cell repertoires in cytomegalovirus infection. TCRdb re-called the reads with MiXCR, one entry per CDR3 protein. The data hold roughly 860,000 distinct CDR3 sequences, with approximately 30% observed a single time. These receptors' antigens are unknown. This sample comprised cultured CD8+ T cells from PBMCs, obtained from culture after CMV antigen stimulation. Source of these receptors: a human donor in good health (CMV status not recorded). Some clones in this sample may be carry-over from other donors' samples.

The gene calls are TRBV14 and TRBJ1-2, with no clear D. The V and J ends lost 8 bases and 0 bases respectively, with 10 bases between them. Germline V lookup: CDR1 SGHDN, CDR2 FVKESK. The CDR3 runs to 13 residues. CDR3 residues: CASAGRANYGYTF. CDR3 in DNA: TGTGCCAGCGCGGGGAGGGCTAACTATGGCTACACCTTC. Using reference TRBV14 and TRBJ1-2 for the parts outside the CDR3, the full variable domain is EAGVTQFPSHSVIEKGQTVTLRCDPISGHDNLYWYRRVMGKEIKFLLHFVKESKQDESGMPNNRFLAERTGGTYSTLKVQPAELEDSGVYFCASAGRANYGYTFGSGTRLTVV.

The chain has TRBV29-1 and TRBJ2-1; possibly TRBD2 for D (6 bases). Per the germline V gene, CDR1 is SQVTM and CDR2 is ANQGSEA. The CDR3 is 13 amino acids. V lost 5 bases and J 1 base, leaving 9 bases between the germline ends. The CDR3 loop is CSVRGGSYNEQFF. The CDR3 DNA sequence: TGCAGCGTTCGTGGGGGGTCCTACAATGAGCAGTTCTTC.

The chain has TRBV5-6 and TRBJ2-7; tentatively, D is TRBD2 (5 bases). The germline V gene has CDR1 SGHDT and CDR2 YYEEEE. CDR3 size: 15 residues. V was pared by 3 bases and J by 3 bases, with 16 bases between. The DNA of the CDR3 is TGTGCCAGCAGCTCAGGACTGGTATCCAACTACGAGCAGTACTTC. It is translated as CASSSGLVSNYEQYF.

The V call is TRBV6-1, the J call TRBJ2-1; D uncertain. This CDR3 is 19 amino acids long. Germline lookup yields CDR1 MNHNS and CDR2 SASEGT. V was shortened by 0 bases and J by 6 bases, with 24 bases between the two germline ends. CDR3 in amino acids: CASSEAPTAFSAERNEQFF. The CDR3 DNA follows: TGTGCCAGCAGTGAAGCGCCAACAGCCTTTTCGGCTGAGCGCAATGAGCAGTTCTTC.

This clonotype came up many times. This chain connects TRBV6-5 to TRBJ2-5, with a weak D call TRBD2 (5 bases). V was pared by 2 bases and J by 0 bases, with 7 bases between. Germline lookup yields CDR1 MNHEY and CDR2 SVGAGI. There are 14 residues in the CDR3. Here the CDR3 reads CASSYTGYQETQYF. In DNA form, the CDR3 reads TGTGCCAGCAGTTACACGGGGTACCAAGAGACCCAGTACTTC.

Only a few counts were recorded for this clonotype. The genes are TRBV4-1 and TRBJ2-1; D unresolved. The CDR3 runs to 11 residues. Germline lookup yields CDR1 MGHRA and CDR2 YSYEKL. V was pared by 1 base and J by 11 bases, with 6 bases between. The CDR3 is CASSQAVKQFF. The CDR3 region has the DNA TGCGCCAGCAGCCAAGCCGTAAAGCAGTTCTTC.

This chain uses TRBV13 with TRBJ2-2; a possible D gene is TRBD2 (6 bases). Trimming removed 6 bases from V and 2 bases from J, with 13 bases in between. The CDR3 runs to 15 residues. Germline CDR1 is PRHDT and CDR2 is FYEKMQ (reference sequence). CDR3 nucleotide sequence: TGTGCCAGCAGACGGAGCGGGTTCAACACCGGGGAGCTGTTTTTT. It encodes CASRRSGFNTGELFF.

This sequence joins TRBV12-5 and TRBJ2-4; 9 nucleotides line up with TRBD1. The V segment lost 1 base and the J segment 8 bases; nucleotides outside the gene matches: 9. Germline values: CDR1 LGHNT, CDR2 FRNRAP. The CDR3 loop spans 16 amino acids. The CDR3 region has the DNA TGTGCTAGTGGTTTGGGCCGGGACAGGGCCTTGGACATTCAGTACTTC. It yields the protein CASGLGRDRALDIQYF.